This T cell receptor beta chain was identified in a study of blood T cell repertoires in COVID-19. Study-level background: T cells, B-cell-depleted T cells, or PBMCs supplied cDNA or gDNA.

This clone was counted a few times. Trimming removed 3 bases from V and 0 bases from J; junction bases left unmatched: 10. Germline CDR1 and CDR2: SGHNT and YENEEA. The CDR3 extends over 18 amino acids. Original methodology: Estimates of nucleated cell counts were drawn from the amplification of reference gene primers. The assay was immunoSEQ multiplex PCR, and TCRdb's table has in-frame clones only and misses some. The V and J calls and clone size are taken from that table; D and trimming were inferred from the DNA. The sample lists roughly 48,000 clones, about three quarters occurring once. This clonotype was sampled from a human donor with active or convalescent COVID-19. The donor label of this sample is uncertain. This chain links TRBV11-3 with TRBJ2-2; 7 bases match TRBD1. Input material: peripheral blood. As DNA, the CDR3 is TGTGCCAGCAGCTTTCAGAGACAGGGCCACGCGAACACCGGGGAGCTGTTTTTT. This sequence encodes CASSFQRQGHANTGELFF.